The present entry profiles one T cell receptor beta chain with its context. A read error may produce the germline difference seen at one junction end. These data belong to a study of blood T cell repertoires in COVID-19. Study-wide context: There were acute and convalescent COVID-19 samples, and they came from the United States, Italy and Spain. The cDNA or gDNA used as material had been derived from T cells, B-cell-depleted T cells, or PBMCs.

There are 14 residues in the CDR3. Germline V lookup: CDR1 SGHAT, CDR2 FQNNGV. How the authors handled the data: The assay estimated nucleated cells by amplifying reference gene primers. The protocol was immunoSEQ multiplex PCR, while the TCRdb copy is restricted to in-frame clones and leaves out a portion. V and J calls and clone size come straight from that table; D and trimming were deduced from the DNA. The sample lists around 55,000 clones; around 90% were seen once. The gene calls are TRBV11-2 and TRBJ2-5, with 10 bases lining up with TRBD2. The origin of this receptor is a human donor with active COVID-19. The donor label of this sample is uncertain. The sequenced sample was peripheral blood. The CDR3 DNA follows: TGTGCCAGCAGGTTAGGGACTAGCGTAGAGACCCAGTACTTC. It is translated as CASRLGTSVETQYF.